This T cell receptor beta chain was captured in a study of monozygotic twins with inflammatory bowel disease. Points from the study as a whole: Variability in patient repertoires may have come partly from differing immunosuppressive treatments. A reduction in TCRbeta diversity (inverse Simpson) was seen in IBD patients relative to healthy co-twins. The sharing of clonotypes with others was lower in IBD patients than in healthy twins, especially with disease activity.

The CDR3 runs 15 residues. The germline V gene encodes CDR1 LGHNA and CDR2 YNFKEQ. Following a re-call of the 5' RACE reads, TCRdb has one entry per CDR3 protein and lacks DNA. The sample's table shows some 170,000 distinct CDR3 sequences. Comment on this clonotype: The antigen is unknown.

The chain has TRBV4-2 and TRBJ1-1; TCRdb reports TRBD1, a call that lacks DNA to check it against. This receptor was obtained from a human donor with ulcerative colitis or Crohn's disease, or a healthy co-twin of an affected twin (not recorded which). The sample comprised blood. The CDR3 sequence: CASSQQRGANTEAFF.